This TCR beta chain was retrieved from a study of blood T cells in healthy people across ages. CDR3 size: 18 residues. Germline CDR1 and CDR2: SGHRS and YFSETQ. Trimming took 3 bases from V and 0 from J, leaving 18 bases between them. PCR was performed a second time for 7 to 11 cycles using a sample-barcoded 5' primer and a J-beta primer mix. TCRdb reprocessed the 5' RACE reads with MiXCR, giving one entry per CDR3 protein. This table has around 780,000 distinct CDR3 sequences, roughly 25% appearing once. In addition, the sample was reused for a study of T cells of mothers and their children.

The rearrangement links TRBV5-1 to TRBJ1-4; D gene ambiguous. The sample was blood. The sequence came from a boy under 18 in good health. CDR3 DNA sequence: TGCGCCAGCAGCTCGATGGCTGGGAGGGATACAACTAATGAAAAACTGTTTTTT. This translates into CASSSMAGRDTTNEKLFF.